These T cell receptor beta chains were read from a single sample in a study of Graves' ophthalmopathy and Graves' hyperthyroidism. Using its own MiXCR run on the multiplex PCR reads, TCRdb lists one record per CDR3 protein. Counted here are about 340,000 distinct CDR3 sequences, around a sixth occurring once; the ten biggest clones make up roughly 12%. The specimen sequenced was peripheral blood. Source of these receptors: an adult man with Graves' ophthalmopathy. CDR3s leave out the opening cysteine and the closing phenylalanine or tryptophan.

len,v_gene,CDR3aa
12,TRBV6-2/TRBV6-3,ASLEGPVFYEQY
12,TRBV6-1,ASRPGPTNQPQH
12,TRBV6-1,ASSRETGRNGYT
14,TRBV28,ASSPQVGQSSYEQY
12,TRBV2,ASRKLGWKETQY
12,TRBV28,ASSLPGSGGEQY
11,TRBV18,ASSPRYAGELF
15,TRBV6-2/TRBV6-3,ASRPGLAGRSSYEQY
12,TRBV2,ASGRRNMNTEAF
14,TRBV2,ASSELVGAAKNIQY
12,TRBV11-2,ASSLQVLSYEQY
14,TRBV6-1,ASSRNSGGEGSPLH
14,TRBV4-3,ASSQGSANRAETQY
11,TRBV12-3/TRBV12-4,ASSFPGSAEAF
10,TRBV18,ASSKLATEQF
9,TRBV19,ASSMDTEAF
9,TRBV12-5,TRRSSYEQY
12,TRBV4-1,ASSHRQFLYEQY